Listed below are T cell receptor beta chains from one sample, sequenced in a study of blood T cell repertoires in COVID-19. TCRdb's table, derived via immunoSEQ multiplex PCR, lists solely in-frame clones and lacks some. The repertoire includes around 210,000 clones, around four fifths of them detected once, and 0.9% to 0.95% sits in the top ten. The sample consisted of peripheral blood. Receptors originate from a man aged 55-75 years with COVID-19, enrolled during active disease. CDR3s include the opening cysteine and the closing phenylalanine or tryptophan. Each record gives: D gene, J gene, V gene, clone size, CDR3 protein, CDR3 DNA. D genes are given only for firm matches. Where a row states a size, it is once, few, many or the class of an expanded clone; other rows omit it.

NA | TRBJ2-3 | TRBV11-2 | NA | CASSLDPTDTQYF | TGTGCCAGCAGCTTAGATCCAACAGATACGCAGTATTTT
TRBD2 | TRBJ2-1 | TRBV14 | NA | CASSLLAGVDNEQFF | TGTGCCAGCAGCCTCCTAGCGGGAGTTGACAATGAGCAGTTCTTC
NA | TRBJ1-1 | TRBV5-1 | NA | CASRVRENTEAFF | TGCGCCAGTAGGGTCAGGGAAAACACTGAAGCTTTCTTT
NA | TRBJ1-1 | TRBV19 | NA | CASSIPGNTEAFF | TGTGCCAGTAGTATCCCGGGGAACACTGAAGCTTTCTTT
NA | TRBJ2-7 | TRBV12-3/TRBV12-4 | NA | CASSLRDEQYF | TGTGCCAGCAGTCTCCGAGACGAGCAGTACTTC
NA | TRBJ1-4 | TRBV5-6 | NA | CASSSTTAATNEKLFF | TGTGCCAGCAGCTCAACCACAGCTGCAACTAATGAAAAACTGTTTTTT
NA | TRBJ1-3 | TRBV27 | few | CASSLRQGGSGNTIYF | TGTGCCAGCAGTTTAAGGCAGGGAGGCTCTGGAAACACCATATATTTT
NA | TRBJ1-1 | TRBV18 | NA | CASSPPVGVGNTEAFF | TGTGCCAGCTCACCACCCGTCGGGGTGGGGAACACTGAAGCTTTCTTT
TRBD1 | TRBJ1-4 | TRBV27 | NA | CASSREGAEKLFF | TGTGCCAGCAGTCGGGAGGGGGCTGAAAAACTGTTTTTT
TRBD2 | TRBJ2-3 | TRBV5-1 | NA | CASSPGTSADTQYF | TGCGCCAGCAGCCCCGGGACTAGCGCAGATACGCAGTATTTT
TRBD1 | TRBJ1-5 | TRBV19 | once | CASSSIGTGGNQPQHF | TGTGCCAGTAGTTCAATAGGGACAGGGGGAAATCAGCCCCAGCATTTT
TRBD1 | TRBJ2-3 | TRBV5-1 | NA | CASSLGDRGPYTDTQYF | TGCGCCAGCAGCTTGGGGGACAGGGGGCCTTACACAGATACGCAGTATTTT
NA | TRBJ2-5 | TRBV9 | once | CASSGTPWETQYF | TGTGCCAGCAGTGGGACACCATGGGAGACCCAGTACTTC
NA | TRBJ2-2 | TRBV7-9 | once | CASTHPGGLNTGELFF | TGTGCCAGCACCCACCCGGGGGGCTTGAACACCGGGGAGCTGTTTTTT
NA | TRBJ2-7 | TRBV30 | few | CAWSVGVIYEQYF | TGTGCCTGGAGTGTCGGGGTTATCTACGAGCAGTACTTC
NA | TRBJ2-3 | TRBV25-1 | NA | CASSDSRGGRTDTQYF | TGTGCCAGCAGTGACTCTCGAGGGGGACGCACAGATACGCAGTATTTT
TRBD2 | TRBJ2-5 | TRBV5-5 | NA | CASSLRGLAGVGGQETQYF | TGTGCCAGCAGCTTGAGGGGACTAGCGGGAGTAGGGGGTCAAGAGACCCAGTACTTC
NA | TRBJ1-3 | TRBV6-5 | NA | CASSSEANSGNTIYF | TGTGCCAGCAGTTCGGAGGCGAACTCTGGAAACACCATATATTTT